The clone carrying this T cell receptor (beta chain) was observed a few times. Its specificity is not known. TCRdb used MiXCR to reprocess the 5' RACE reads, holding one entry per CDR3 protein. This sample has 250,000 to 350,000 distinct CDR3 sequences, with 15% to 20% found just once. This record belongs to a study of T-cell memory formation after mild COVID-19. Study in general: The TCR clusters were mostly specific to one donor. Notes on the study in general: Contracting clones from day 15 to 85 showed balanced CD4/CD8; later expanders favored CD4+.

CDR1 DFQATT and CDR2 SNEGSKA come from the germline V gene (reference sequence). CDR3 length: 15 residues. Trimming removed 6 bases from V and 6 bases from J; junction bases left unmatched: 12. The receptor's source is a man between 18 and 29 years old who had mild COVID-19 (a few samples of this study predate the infection). Cell type and time point are not known. The rearrangement uses TRBV20-1 and TRBJ2-2; TRBD2 aligns across 8 bases. The sample consisted of PBMCs or a T cell subset sorted from them (not recorded which). CDR3 nucleotide sequence: TGCAGTGCCACGTTCCCCGGGGGGGCCGCCGGGGAGCTGTTTTTT. Translation: CSATFPGGAAGELFF.